This TCR beta chain was sequenced during a study of cytomegalovirus exposure and HLA in healthy donors. Regarding the study as a whole: For TCR beta chains, V- and J-gene trimming was later linked to a missense DCLRE1C variant.

Regarding this clone: Its antigen is still unknown.

PCR used 60 Vbeta primers and 13 Jbeta primers. Only in-frame clones appear in the TCRdb table, and some are missing; sequencing was by immunoSEQ multiplex PCR. The sample contains about 190,000 clones, 79% of which appear only once. At the time of sampling, donors were nominally healthy, though unrecorded immune exposures were likely. The CDR3 is made up of 16 amino acids. V shed 1 base, J shed 4 bases, and the junction held 5 bases outside the gene matches. The germline gives CDR1 LNHDA, CDR2 SQIVND (reference sequence). Input material: PBMCs. The chain combines TRBV19 with TRBJ2-5; TRBD1 aligns across 11 bases. The sequence was collected from a woman in her late teens or twenties in good health and CMV-seronegative. The CDR3 DNA sequence: TGTGCCAGTAGTATAGGCGGGACAGGGGGGAGAGAGACCCAGTACTTC. This translates into CASSIGGTGGRETQYF. The variable domain in full, completed from reference TRBV19 and TRBJ2-5, reads DGGITQSPKYLFRKEGQNVTLSCEQNLNHDAMYWYRQDPGQGLRLIYYSQIVNDFQKGDIAEGYSVSREKKESFPLTVTSAQKNPTAFYLCASSIGGTGGRETQYFGPGTRLLVL.